This T cell receptor beta chain was captured by sequencing in a study of cytomegalovirus exposure and HLA in healthy donors. Those who donated were healthy bone marrow donors. 13 Jbeta primers and 60 Vbeta primers were used for the PCR. The data were produced by immunoSEQ multiplex PCR, yet TCRdb's version contains in-frame clones alone and is incomplete. Its table lists some 200,000 clones. CDR1 and CDR2 from the germline V gene are MNHNY and SVGAGI (reference sequence). This CDR3 is 15 amino acids long. V lost 3 bases and J 2 bases, leaving 12 bases between the germline ends. This sequence originates from a boy under 18 in good health and CMV-seronegative. The rearrangement links TRBV6-6 to TRBJ2-3, with no clear D. Sequenced: PBMCs. CDR3 in amino acids: CASSYLSTSTDTQYF. The CDR3 DNA reads as TGTGCCAGCAGTTATCTCTCGACTTCCACAGATACGCAGTATTTT.